The following is a T cell receptor beta chain sequence with its context. Antigen: not known. The data derive from a study of T cell repertoires in cytomegalovirus infection. In the study overall: Both a matching HLA type and CMV infection were indicated by public TCR beta signatures.

Each CDR3 protein is one row after TCRdb ran MiXCR on the reads. The sample lists around 740,000 distinct CDR3 sequences, approximately 40% occurring once. Study-wide findings and caveats: In two of eight donors, the top clonotype was HLA-C-restricted CMV-specific. Cumulated frequencies of public TCR beta families served to identify carriers of CMV plus the relevant HLA.

From germline, CDR1 is SGHTA and CDR2 FQGNSA. This CDR3 has 16 amino acids. Trimming stripped 2 bases from V and 2 bases from J, with 15 bases between. Input material: PBMCs. The receptor was derived from a human donor in good health (CMV status not recorded). Some clones in this sample may be carry-over from other donors' samples. The chain has TRBV7-2 and TRBJ2-5; the D is unclear. CDR3 sequence reads: CASSLQVERPQETQYF. DNA of the CDR3: TGTGCCAGCAGCTTACAGGTCGAGCGTCCGCAAGAGACCCAGTACTTC.